A selection of T cell receptor beta chains follows, all from one sample in a study of radiotherapy plus CTLA-4 blockade in lung cancer. Clones were sequenced by immunoSEQ multiplex PCR, and TCRdb holds only the in-frame ones, with some missing. Of around 80,000 clones listed, around 79% are singletons. The material was peripheral blood, obtained from a patient treated with radiotherapy plus ipilimumab. The receptors originated from a human donor with non-small cell lung cancer whose response to radiotherapy plus ipilimumab could not be evaluated. Some clones in this sample may be carry-over from other donors' samples. Both conserved end residues are part of each CDR3. The order of the fields is V gene, D gene, J gene, clone size, CDR3 protein, CDR3 DNA. The D gene is left open where the match is weak. A row's size may be missing; if present it is once, few, many or a size class.

TRBV5-1	-	TRBJ2-2	-	CASSLEARNTGELFF	TGCGCCAGCAGCTTGGAAGCGAGAAACACCGGGGAGCTGTTTTTT
TRBV5-1	TRBD1	TRBJ2-5	-	CASSLQGQETQYF	TGCGCCAGCAGCCTACAGGGGCAGGAGACCCAGTACTTC
TRBV4-1	TRBD1	TRBJ1-2	-	CARGRTGGASGGYTF	TGCGCGCGGGGGAGGACAGGGGGCGCGTCGGGTGGCTACACCTTC
TRBV7-7	TRBD2	TRBJ2-1	-	CASSLFPPLGLDSYNEQFF	TGTGCTAGCAGCTTATTCCCCCCCCTGGGACTAGACTCCTACAATGAGCAGTTCTTC
TRBV13	TRBD1	TRBJ2-7	-	CASSATGIYEQYF	TGTGCCAGCAGCGCGACAGGGATCTACGAGCAGTACTTC
TRBV9	-	TRBJ1-3	-	CASSVGTVAGNTIYF	TGTGCCAGCAGCGTAGGGACAGTCGCTGGAAACACCATATATTTT
TRBV19	TRBD2	TRBJ2-2	-	CASSREGMGIYQNTGELFF	TGTGCCAGTAGTAGGGAGGGGATGGGCATTTATCAGAACACCGGGGAGCTGTTTTTT
TRBV2	-	TRBJ2-4	-	CASSSDMLAKNIQYF	TGTGCCAGCAGCTCAGACATGTTAGCCAAAAACATTCAGTACTTC
TRBV7-2	-	TRBJ1-1	once	CASSLVTTGGGGMNTEAFF	TGTGCCAGCAGCTTAGTAACAACAGGAGGCGGGGGAATGAACACTGAAGCTTTCTTT
TRBV7-9	-	TRBJ2-1	-	CASSPSSGGVYNEQFF	TGTGCCAGCAGCCCCTCCTCCGGCGGGGTTTACAATGAGCAGTTCTTC
TRBV7-2	-	TRBJ1-5	-	CASSLDRDLSNQPQHF	TGTGCCAGCAGCTTAGACAGGGATCTAAGCAATCAGCCCCAGCATTTT
TRBV5-4	TRBD1	TRBJ2-7	-	CASSQAGTGGLEQYF	TGTGCCAGCAGCCAGGCCGGGACAGGGGGACTCGAGCAGTACTTC
TRBV6-5	-	TRBJ1-5	-	CASGIYREGQPQHF	TGTGCCAGCGGAATTTACAGGGAGGGTCAGCCCCAGCATTTT
TRBV19	TRBD1	TRBJ2-7	-	CASSISQGEWYEQYF	TGTGCCAGTAGTATAAGCCAGGGGGAGTGGTACGAGCAGTACTTC
TRBV6-1	-	TRBJ2-7	-	CASSEEGRDYEQYF	TGTGCCAGCAGTGAAGAAGGCAGGGACTACGAGCAGTACTTC
TRBV9	TRBD1	TRBJ1-1	-	CASVPGTENTEAFF	TGTGCCAGCGTTCCCGGGACAGAGAACACTGAAGCTTTCTTT
TRBV5-6	-	TRBJ1-2	-	CASSLGQGAGYTF	TGTGCCAGCAGCTTGGGTCAGGGCGCTGGCTACACCTTC
TRBV7-8	-	TRBJ1-5	-	CASSLAGADYQPQHF	TGTGCCAGCAGCTTAGCGGGGGCTGACTATCAGCCCCAGCATTTT
TRBV19	TRBD1	TRBJ2-7	-	CASSSTGGLSYEQYF	TGTGCCAGTAGTTCAACAGGGGGCCTCTCCTACGAGCAGTACTTC
TRBV28	TRBD1	TRBJ1-2	few	CASSTTGGAGWYGYTF	TGTGCCAGCAGTACGACAGGGGGCGCGGGTTGGTATGGCTACACCTTC
TRBV4-1	-	TRBJ1-4	-	CASSQRGSLATNEKLFF	TGCGCCAGCAGCCAACGCGGGAGCTTGGCAACTAATGAAAAACTGTTTTTT
TRBV6-5	TRBD1	TRBJ1-6	-	CASTQTGQGNSPLHF	TGTGCCAGCACCCAAACTGGACAGGGGAATTCACCCCTCCACTTT
TRBV2	-	TRBJ1-5	-	CASSEGARQPQHF	TGTGCCAGCAGTGAGGGGGCGAGGCAGCCCCAGCATTTT
TRBV5-6	TRBD1	TRBJ2-5	-	CASSLGDRDRGKETQYF	TGTGCCAGCAGCTTGGGGGATCGGGACAGGGGTAAAGAGACCCAGTACTTC
TRBV7-3	TRBD1	TRBJ1-2	-	CASSLGQGDGYTF	TGTGCCAGCAGCTTAGGGCAGGGGGATGGCTACACCTTC
TRBV2	-	TRBJ2-5	-	CASNQGSGQETQYF	TGTGCCAGCAATCAGGGGTCCGGCCAAGAGACCCAGTACTTC
TRBV11-3	TRBD1	TRBJ1-1	-	CASSVRQGPRDTEAFF	TGTGCCAGCAGCGTTAGACAGGGGCCAAGGGACACTGAAGCTTTCTTT
TRBV28	TRBD1	TRBJ1-1	-	CAIRPPEGARRDTEAFF	TGTGCCATCCGACCTCCCGAGGGGGCGCGGCGGGACACTGAAGCTTTCTTT
TRBV2	-	TRBJ2-5	-	CASNQGLMKETQYF	TGTGCCAGCAACCAGGGACTCATGAAAGAGACCCAGTACTTC
TRBV9	TRBD1	TRBJ1-6	once	CASSPIQGNSPLHF	TGTGCCAGCAGCCCCATACAGGGGAATTCACCCCTCCACTTT
TRBV12-5	TRBD1	TRBJ1-1	-	CASSQGVNTEAFF	TGTGCTAGTTCCCAGGGGGTGAACACTGAAGCTTTCTTT
TRBV27	TRBD1	TRBJ1-6	-	CASSWTGGPYNSPLHF	TGTGCCAGCAGTTGGACAGGGGGTCCCTATAATTCACCCCTCCACTTT
TRBV7-6	-	TRBJ1-6	-	CASSLGRAESPLHF	TGTGCCAGCAGCTTAGGCAGGGCCGAATCACCCCTCCACTTT
TRBV15	-	TRBJ1-1	-	CATSRELGNTEAFF	TGTGCCACCAGCAGAGAACTAGGGAACACTGAAGCTTTCTTT
TRBV5-1	-	TRBJ1-2	-	CASSLDRAGYTF	TGCGCCAGCAGCTTGGACAGGGCTGGCTACACCTTC
TRBV7-8	-	TRBJ2-7	once	CASSLVLGENEQYF	TGTGCCAGCAGCTTAGTTTTAGGGGAAAACGAGCAGTACTTC
TRBV6-1	TRBD1	TRBJ1-1	-	CASIPRRGGFTEAFF	TGTGCCAGCATTCCCAGGCGAGGGGGCTTCACTGAAGCTTTCTTT